This T cell receptor (beta chain) originates from a study of CD8 T cells in ankylosing spondylitis. Study findings and constraints: According to the report, clones linked to the disease were significantly enriched in matched synovial fluid samples taken from ankylosing spondylitis patients. Earlier studies detected some motif variants in reactive arthritis synovial fluid and blood. Characteristic of ankylosing spondylitis blood, it appeared, was a TCR beta motif comprising several highly homologous variants.

In TCRdb, the 5' RACE reads were re-called with MiXCR into one record per CDR3 protein. The data contain some 120,000 distinct CDR3 sequences, around 13% of them singletons. Details on this clonotype: Its antigen is currently unknown.

Sequenced input: blood, either unsorted or a sorted T cell fraction (not recorded which). The sequence was obtained from a female donor with ankylosing spondylitis or in good health (not recorded which).

CDR3 sequence (DNA): TGTGCCAGCAGCGTAGGACATCTGAACACTGAAGCTTTCTTT. It specifies CASSVGHLNTEAFF. The chain uses TRBV9 and TRBJ1-1; D remains unclear. In germline, CDR1 is SGDLS, CDR2 YYNGEE. V shed 0 bases and J shed 0 bases, with 6 bases lying between them. The CDR3 runs 14 residues.